The clone carrying this T cell receptor beta chain was observed a few times. Systemic immunosuppression or autoimmune disease history was grounds to exclude patients. Profiled with immunoSEQ multiplex PCR; TCRdb holds only in-frame clones, not every one. The profile covers 83,000 or so clones, with around 80% appearing a single time and approximately 1.7% taken by the ten largest. The CDR3 is made up of 13 amino acids. Germline CDR1 reads SGDLS; CDR2 reads YYNGEE. The ends lost 4 bases at V and 13 bases at J; junction bases unmatched: 8. The sample is drawn from a study of OX40 agonist ivuxolimab in advanced cancers.

The source is an adult with an advanced solid tumor such as melanoma, head and neck, liver or kidney cancer. The sequenced sample was CD4+ or CD8+ T cells sorted from blood, obtained in a trial of the OX40 agonist ivuxolimab. V and J are TRBV9 and TRBJ2-7; 13 nucleotides agree with TRBD2. The CDR3 here is CASSTTSGGALYF. The CDR3 DNA sequence: TGTGCCAGCAGCACCACTAGCGGGGGGGCTCTATACTTC.